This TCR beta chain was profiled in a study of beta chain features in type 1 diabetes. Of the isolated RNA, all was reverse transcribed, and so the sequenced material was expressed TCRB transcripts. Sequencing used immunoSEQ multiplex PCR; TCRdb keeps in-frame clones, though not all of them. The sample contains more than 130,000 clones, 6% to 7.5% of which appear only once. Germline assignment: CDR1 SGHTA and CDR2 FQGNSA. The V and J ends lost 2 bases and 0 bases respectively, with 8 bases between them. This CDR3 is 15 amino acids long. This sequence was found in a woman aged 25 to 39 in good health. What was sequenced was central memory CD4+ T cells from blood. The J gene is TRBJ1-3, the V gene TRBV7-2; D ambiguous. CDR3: CASSLSPGSGNTIYF. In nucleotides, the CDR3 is TGTGCCAGCAGCTTATCCCCCGGCTCTGGAAACACCATATATTTT.